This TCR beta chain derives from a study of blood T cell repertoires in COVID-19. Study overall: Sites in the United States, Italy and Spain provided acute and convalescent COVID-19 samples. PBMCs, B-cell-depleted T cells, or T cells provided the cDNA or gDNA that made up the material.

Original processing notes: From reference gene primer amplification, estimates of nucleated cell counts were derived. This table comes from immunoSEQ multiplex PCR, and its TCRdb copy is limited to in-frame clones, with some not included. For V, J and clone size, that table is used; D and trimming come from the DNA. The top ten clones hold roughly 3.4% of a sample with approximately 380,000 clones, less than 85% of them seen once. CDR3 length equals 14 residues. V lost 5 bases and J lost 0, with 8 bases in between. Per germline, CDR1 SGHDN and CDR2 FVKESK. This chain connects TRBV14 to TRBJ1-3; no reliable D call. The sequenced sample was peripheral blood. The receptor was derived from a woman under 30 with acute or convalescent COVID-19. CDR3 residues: CASSILSSGNTIYF. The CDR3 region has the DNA TGTGCCAGCAGCATCCTAAGCTCTGGAAACACCATATATTTT.